Listed below are T cell receptor beta chains from one sample, sequenced in a study of T cell responses to AZD1222 COVID-19 vaccine. Some clones are missing from TCRdb's copy, which holds only in-frame ones; the method was immunoSEQ multiplex PCR. The data contain over 110,000 clones, 80% to 95% of them seen just once; the ten biggest clones take up roughly 2.8%. Sequences were derived from peripheral blood, sampled on day 0 of AZD1222 vaccination. The receptors originated from an adult in good health. Each CDR3 is given with its conserved first and last residue. A D gene is named only where the DNA matches it firmly. Some rows have no size entry. The others give once, few or many, or a class for an expanded clone.

size: NA
D: NA
J: TRBJ1-4
V: TRBV14
CDR3: CASSPTWGDEKLFF
DNA: TGTGCCAGCAGCCCGACCTGGGGGGATGAAAAACTGTTTTTT

size: NA
D: TRBD2
J: TRBJ2-3
V: TRBV27
CDR3: CASSSTSGAGDTQYF
DNA: TGTGCCAGCAGTTCTACTAGCGGGGCCGGCGATACGCAGTATTTT

size: NA
D: NA
J: TRBJ1-2
V: TRBV5-4
CDR3: CASSRTEGYGYTF
DNA: TGTGCCAGCAGCCGGACAGAAGGATATGGCTACACCTTC

size: NA
D: NA
J: TRBJ1-2
V: TRBV28
CDR3: CASSLTGYGYTF
DNA: TGTGCCAGCAGTTTAACAGGGTATGGCTACACCTTC

size: NA
D: NA
J: TRBJ2-7
V: TRBV15
CDR3: CATSKRKPYEQYF
DNA: TGTGCCACCAGCAAACGGAAACCCTACGAGCAGTACTTC

size: NA
D: TRBD1
J: TRBJ1-2
V: TRBV5-1
CDR3: CASSVRDSSNYGYTF
DNA: TGCGCCAGCAGCGTCCGGGACAGTTCTAACTATGGCTACACCTTC

size: NA
D: NA
J: TRBJ1-1
V: TRBV28
CDR3: CASSGSTYMNTEAFF
DNA: TGTGCCAGCAGTGGTAGTACGTACATGAACACTGAAGCTTTCTTT

size: once
D: NA
J: TRBJ1-5
V: TRBV12-5
CDR3: CASGPQSGGWNQPQHF
DNA: TGTGCTAGTGGTCCCCAGTCGGGGGGCTGGAATCAGCCCCAGCATTTT

size: NA
D: TRBD2
J: TRBJ2-1
V: TRBV27
CDR3: CASSPRLASYNEQFF
DNA: TGTGCCAGCAGCCCGAGACTAGCGAGCTACAATGAGCAGTTCTTC

size: NA
D: TRBD1
J: TRBJ1-6
V: TRBV3-1/TRBV3-2
CDR3: CASSQDPRGQENSPLHF
DNA: TGTGCCAGCAGCCAAGATCCCCGGGGACAGGAAAATTCACCCCTCCACTTT

size: NA
D: NA
J: TRBJ2-2
V: TRBV4-2
CDR3: CASSQEWGRGELFF
DNA: TGTGCCAGCAGCCAAGAGTGGGGGAGAGGGGAGCTGTTTTTT

size: NA
D: NA
J: TRBJ1-1
V: TRBV7-2
CDR3: CASSLPPGRDTEAFF
DNA: TGTGCCAGCAGCTTACCCCCGGGGAGGGACACTGAAGCTTTCTTT

size: NA
D: TRBD2
J: TRBJ2-7
V: TRBV5-1
CDR3: CASSQPTRTSGRYEQYF
DNA: TGCGCCAGCAGCCAACCTACTAGGACTAGCGGGCGCTACGAGCAGTACTTC

size: once
D: NA
J: TRBJ2-1
V: TRBV7-8
CDR3: CASSASYNEQFF
DNA: TGTGCCAGCAGCGCAAGCTACAATGAGCAGTTCTTC

size: NA
D: NA
J: TRBJ2-3
V: TRBV9
CDR3: CASSVGTDTQYF
DNA: TGTGCCAGCAGCGTAGGGACAGATACGCAGTATTTT

size: NA
D: TRBD1
J: TRBJ2-3
V: TRBV6-6
CDR3: CASSNRGPGQGKYF
DNA: TGTGCCAGCAGTAATCGTGGGCCGGGACAGGGCAAATATTTT

size: NA
D: NA
J: TRBJ2-6
V: TRBV6-5
CDR3: CASTPDPSGANVLTF
DNA: TGTGCCAGCACTCCAGACCCATCTGGGGCCAACGTCCTGACTTTC

size: once
D: TRBD2
J: TRBJ2-2
V: TRBV6-5
CDR3: CASAGLADHGELFF
DNA: TGTGCCAGCGCGGGACTAGCGGACCACGGGGAGCTGTTTTTT

size: NA
D: TRBD1
J: TRBJ1-3
V: TRBV4-3
CDR3: CASSLKRGQGSLSGNTIYF
DNA: TGCGCCAGCAGCTTAAAGCGGGGACAGGGATCCCTCTCTGGAAACACCATATATTTT

size: NA
D: NA
J: TRBJ2-5
V: TRBV9
CDR3: CASSVGSSLETQYF
DNA: TGTGCCAGCAGCGTAGGTTCTAGCTTGGAGACCCAGTACTTC

size: NA
D: NA
J: TRBJ1-1
V: TRBV2
CDR3: CASTREMDTEAFF
DNA: TGTGCCAGCACCCGCGAGATGGACACTGAAGCTTTCTTT

size: NA
D: NA
J: TRBJ2-1
V: TRBV25-1
CDR3: CASSLAGPYEQFF
DNA: TGTGCCAGCAGTCTCGCCGGGCCTTATGAGCAGTTCTTC

size: NA
D: NA
J: TRBJ1-5
V: TRBV15
CDR3: CATSQAVGGQPQHF
DNA: TGTGCCACCAGCCAGGCCGTGGGTGGTCAGCCCCAGCATTTT

size: NA
D: NA
J: TRBJ1-1
V: TRBV19
CDR3: CASSKGRTITDTEAFF
DNA: TGTGCCAGTAGCAAAGGACGGACTATAACGGACACTGAAGCTTTCTTT

size: NA
D: NA
J: TRBJ2-3
V: TRBV5-5
CDR3: CASSLSRLGISTDTQYF
DNA: TGTGCCAGCAGCTTGTCTCGTTTGGGCATCAGCACAGATACGCAGTATTTT

size: NA
D: TRBD1
J: TRBJ1-1
V: TRBV11-3
CDR3: CASSATGTGGTEAFF
DNA: TGTGCCAGCAGCGCCACCGGGACAGGGGGCACTGAAGCTTTCTTT

size: NA
D: TRBD2
J: TRBJ2-3
V: TRBV19
CDR3: CASSSTGGPPDTQYF
DNA: TGTGCCAGTAGTTCTACGGGAGGGCCCCCAGATACGCAGTATTTT

size: NA
D: NA
J: TRBJ1-5
V: TRBV28
CDR3: CASTAPLGWNNQPQHF
DNA: TGTGCCAGCACTGCCCCGTTAGGGTGGAACAATCAGCCCCAGCATTTT

size: NA
D: NA
J: TRBJ1-5
V: TRBV5-1
CDR3: CASSLGIGGQPQHF
DNA: TGCGCCAGCAGCTTGGGTATAGGAGGTCAGCCCCAGCATTTT

size: once
D: TRBD1
J: TRBJ2-7
V: TRBV2
CDR3: CASTGQGGSYEQYF
DNA: TGTGCCAGCACCGGACAGGGGGGCTCCTACGAGCAGTACTTC

size: NA
D: NA
J: TRBJ1-5
V: TRBV6-5
CDR3: CASMVNRHSNQPQHF
DNA: TGTGCCAGCATGGTCAATCGGCATAGCAATCAGCCCCAGCATTTT

size: NA
D: NA
J: TRBJ2-2
V: TRBV11-2
CDR3: CASSLISGNTGELFF
DNA: TGTGCCAGCAGCTTAATTAGCGGGAACACCGGGGAGCTGTTTTTT

size: NA
D: TRBD2
J: TRBJ2-1
V: TRBV11-3
CDR3: CASSLRLAGEGEQFF
DNA: TGTGCCAGCAGCTTGAGACTAGCGGGAGAAGGGGAGCAGTTCTTC

size: NA
D: NA
J: TRBJ1-4
V: TRBV29-1
CDR3: CSVGGPNEKLFF
DNA: TGCAGCGTTGGAGGACCTAATGAAAAACTGTTTTTT

size: NA
D: TRBD1
J: TRBJ2-2
V: TRBV18
CDR3: CASSPTGFPGELFF
DNA: TGTGCCAGCTCACCGACAGGGTTCCCCGGGGAGCTGTTTTTT

size: NA
D: NA
J: TRBJ2-6
V: TRBV6-4
CDR3: CASSSGSGANVLTF
DNA: TGTGCCAGCAGCTCGGGCTCTGGGGCCAACGTCCTGACTTTC

size: NA
D: TRBD1
J: TRBJ2-7
V: TRBV10-3
CDR3: CAISPDRAPYEQYF
DNA: TGTGCCATCAGTCCCGACAGGGCCCCCTACGAGCAGTACTTC

size: NA
D: TRBD1
J: TRBJ1-2
V: TRBV2
CDR3: CARGQGEDYGYTF
DNA: TGTGCCAGAGGACAGGGTGAAGACTATGGCTACACCTTC

size: NA
D: TRBD1
J: TRBJ1-5
V: TRBV7-2
CDR3: CASSSNAGGDQPQHF
DNA: TGTGCCAGCAGCTCGAACGCAGGGGGCGACCAGCCCCAGCATTTT

size: NA
D: NA
J: TRBJ2-7
V: TRBV12-3/TRBV12-4
CDR3: CASSYEGSYEQYF
DNA: TGTGCCAGCAGTTATGAGGGCTCCTACGAGCAGTACTTC

size: NA
D: TRBD1
J: TRBJ1-6
V: TRBV2
CDR3: CATYLQGAASPLHF
DNA: TGTGCCACCTACCTACAGGGGGCGGCTTCACCCCTCCACTTT

size: NA
D: NA
J: TRBJ1-1
V: TRBV19
CDR3: CATSVGRGTEAFF
DNA: TGTGCCACCTCGGTGGGCAGGGGAACTGAAGCTTTCTTT

size: NA
D: NA
J: TRBJ1-2
V: TRBV2
CDR3: CASIPGGYGYTF
DNA: TGTGCCAGCATCCCCGGGGGCTATGGCTACACCTTC

size: NA
D: TRBD2
J: TRBJ2-1
V: TRBV7-9
CDR3: CASSHLAGGVNEQFF
DNA: TGTGCCAGCAGCCACCTAGCGGGAGGGGTAAATGAGCAGTTCTTC

size: NA
D: NA
J: TRBJ2-7
V: TRBV18
CDR3: CASSPLSRSSYEQYF
DNA: TGTGCCAGCTCACCACTTTCCAGGTCCTCCTACGAGCAGTACTTC

size: NA
D: NA
J: TRBJ1-1
V: TRBV4-2
CDR3: CASSQVGLPQNTEAFF
DNA: TGTGCCAGCAGCCAAGTCGGTCTACCGCAGAACACTGAAGCTTTCTTT

size: NA
D: TRBD2
J: TRBJ2-1
V: TRBV6-1
CDR3: CASSEGLAGKQFF
DNA: TGTGCCAGCAGTGAGGGACTAGCGGGCAAGCAGTTCTTC

size: NA
D: NA
J: TRBJ2-2
V: TRBV5-4
CDR3: CASSLEWDNTGELFF
DNA: TGTGCCAGCAGCTTGGAGTGGGATAACACCGGGGAGCTGTTTTTT

size: NA
D: TRBD2
J: TRBJ2-1
V: TRBV6-4
CDR3: CASSRLAGGGDEQFF
DNA: TGTGCCAGCAGTAGACTAGCGGGAGGTGGAGATGAGCAGTTCTTC

size: NA
D: NA
J: TRBJ1-2
V: TRBV14
CDR3: CASSPSGGGYTF
DNA: TGTGCCAGCAGCCCCTCCGGGGGTGGCTACACCTTC

size: NA
D: TRBD1
J: TRBJ1-1
V: TRBV24-1
CDR3: CATSDSTPGQGMNTEAFF
DNA: TGTGCCACCAGTGACAGCACACCGGGACAGGGTATGAACACTGAAGCTTTCTTT

size: once
D: NA
J: TRBJ2-3
V: TRBV24-1
CDR3: CATSSRAVTDTQYF
DNA: TGTGCCACCTCCTCCAGGGCCGTCACAGATACGCAGTATTTT

size: NA
D: NA
J: TRBJ2-7
V: TRBV6-5
CDR3: CASSYDQRNEQYF
DNA: TGTGCCAGCAGTTACGACCAGCGGAACGAGCAGTACTTC

size: NA
D: NA
J: TRBJ1-1
V: TRBV2
CDR3: CASSGGTPGNTEAFF
DNA: TGTGCCAGCAGTGGCGGGACCCCTGGGAACACTGAAGCTTTCTTT

size: NA
D: NA
J: TRBJ1-3
V: TRBV7-2
CDR3: CASSLLGTNSGNTIYF
DNA: TGTGCCAGCAGCTTACTGGGCACAAACTCTGGAAACACCATATATTTT

size: NA
D: NA
J: TRBJ2-7
V: TRBV10-1
CDR3: CASSESQFPYEQYF
DNA: TGCGCCAGCAGTGAAAGCCAGTTTCCCTACGAGCAGTACTTC

size: NA
D: TRBD1
J: TRBJ2-3
V: TRBV5-8
CDR3: CASILQGQGADTQYF
DNA: TGTGCCAGCATCCTTCAGGGTCAGGGGGCAGATACGCAGTATTTT

size: NA
D: NA
J: TRBJ2-7
V: TRBV5-1
CDR3: CASSLAKDEQYF
DNA: TGCGCCAGCAGCTTGGCCAAGGACGAGCAGTACTTC